The sequence of this T cell receptor beta chain was determined in a study of T cell repertoires in cytomegalovirus infection. Overall study context: Recently described HLA-C-restricted plus well-studied HLA-B-restricted CMV epitopes were used.

TCRdb ran MiXCR on the reads and lists one entry per CDR3 protein. The table lists roughly 990,000 distinct CDR3 sequences, around 32% of them singletons, with about an eighth in the top ten. CDR1 and CDR2 from the germline V gene are MNHGY and SAAAGT. J was trimmed by 3 bases and V by 5 bases; bases with no gene match: 4. The CDR3 runs 14 residues. Regarding the study as a whole: Clonotype analysis showed dominance of the ex vivo response by HLA-C-restricted CMV-specific TCR beta clonotypes.

In this sample, this clonotype turned up once. The antigen is unknown. This sample comprised cultured CD8+ T cells from PBMCs, obtained from culture after CMV antigen stimulation. This TCR was recovered from a human donor in good health (CMV status not recorded). Some clones in this sample may be carry-over from other donors' samples. V usage is TRBV6-8 and J usage is TRBJ1-5, with TRBD1 matching 7 bases. The CDR3 sequence is CASSGDSTNQPQHF. Here the CDR3 DNA reads TGTGCCAGCAGTGGGGACAGCACCAATCAGCCCCAGCATTTT.